The rows below give T cell receptor beta chains drawn from one sample of a study of CD8 T cells in ankylosing spondylitis. MiXCR, run by TCRdb on the 5' RACE reads, gives a single entry per CDR3 protein. The sample has roughly 670,000 distinct CDR3 sequences, roughly 19% seen once. The sample was blood, either unsorted or a sorted T cell fraction (not recorded which). The receptors originated from a male donor with ankylosing spondylitis. Both conserved end residues are part of each CDR3. Fields, in order: CDR3 length, clone size, J gene, V gene, D gene, CDR3 protein, CDR3 DNA. A D gene is named only where the DNA matches it firmly. Only some rows state a clone size, as once, few, many or a class for expanded clones.

>14|-|TRBJ1-1|TRBV18|-
CASSPRAMNTEAFF
TGTGCCAGCTCACCAAGGGCAATGAACACTGAAGCTTTCTTT
>16|few|TRBJ2-3|TRBV3-1|-
CASSQGGFQSTDTQYF
TGTGCCAGCAGCCAAGGGGGATTCCAAAGCACAGATACGCAGTATTTT
>16|-|TRBJ1-2|TRBV20-1|-
CSAPETQAKANYGYTF
TGCAGTGCTCCCGAGACACAGGCCAAAGCTAACTATGGCTACACCTTC
>14|many|TRBJ2-1|TRBV6-2/TRBV6-3|-
CASSYGQGEDEQFF
TGTGCCAGCAGTTACGGGCAGGGGGAGGATGAGCAGTTCTTC
>14|few|TRBJ1-2|TRBV7-8|-
CASTWRDTLEGYTF
TGTGCCAGCACCTGGAGGGACACCTTGGAGGGCTACACCTTC
>18|-|TRBJ2-1|TRBV11-1|TRBD2
CASSPTRWSGATYNEQFF
TGTGCCAGCAGCCCAACCCGTTGGAGCGGGGCGACCTACAATGAGCAGTTCTTC
>13|few|TRBJ2-5|TRBV27|TRBD1
CASSMDRQETQYF
TGTGCCAGCAGTATGGACAGGCAAGAGACCCAGTACTTC
>15|-|TRBJ2-2|TRBV10-2|-
CASSVGRSGQGELFF
TGCGCCAGCAGTGTCGGCAGGAGCGGACAGGGGGAGCTGTTTTTT
>12|few|TRBJ2-7|TRBV28|-
CASSWVPGEQYF
TGTGCCAGCAGTTGGGTACCTGGCGAGCAGTACTTC
>17|-|TRBJ2-1|TRBV9|TRBD2
CASSVITSGSFYNEQFF
TGTGCCAGCAGCGTAATAACTAGCGGGAGTTTTTACAATGAGCAGTTCTTC
>14|many|TRBJ2-2|TRBV3-1|TRBD2
CASRLAGNTGELFF
TGTGCCAGCAGACTAGCGGGGAACACCGGGGAGCTGTTTTTT
>17|-|TRBJ2-2|TRBV2|-
CASRAFLILDTENELFF
TGTGCCAGCAGAGCCTTCCTAATTTTGGACACAGAAAACGAGCTGTTTTTT
>16|few|TRBJ2-3|TRBV7-3|TRBD2
CASRTRGTSGTDTQYF
TGTGCCAGCCGGACGCGGGGGACTAGCGGCACAGATACGCAGTATTTT
>13|few|TRBJ2-5|TRBV6-2/TRBV6-3|-
CASSGSYQETQYF
TGTGCCAGCAGCGGCAGCTACCAAGAGACCCAGTACTTC
>18|-|TRBJ2-2|TRBV12-3/TRBV12-4|TRBD2
CATCLLGLAGAIAGELFF
TGTGCCACCTGTTTACTTGGACTAGCGGGCGCAATCGCCGGGGAGCTGTTTTTT
>15|-|TRBJ2-3|TRBV5-1|TRBD1
CASSLAGQRPDTQYF
TGCGCCAGCAGCTTGGCGGGACAGCGGCCAGATACGCAGTATTTT
>15|few|TRBJ2-1|TRBV11-1|TRBD2
CASSRQTSGYNEQFF
TGTGCCAGCAGCCGGCAGACTAGCGGTTACAATGAGCAGTTCTTC
>15|few|TRBJ1-1|TRBV7-3|-
CASSSGTYMNTEAFF
TGTGCCAGCAGCTCCGGGACGTACATGAACACTGAAGCTTTCTTT
>15|-|TRBJ2-1|TRBV7-2|TRBD1
CASSSKGTGDDEQFF
TGTGCCAGCAGCTCCAAAGGGACAGGGGACGATGAGCAGTTCTTC
>13|many|TRBJ1-2|TRBV29-1|-
CSGGPEGDYGYTF
TGCAGCGGCGGACCCGAAGGGGACTATGGCTACACCTTC
>15|-|TRBJ2-3|TRBV20-1|-
CFPLRGGQHTDTQYF
TGCTTCCCTTTGAGGGGGGGACAGCACACAGATACGCAGTATTTT
>13|few|TRBJ2-7|TRBV5-1|-
CASSFSATYEQYF
TGCGCCAGCAGCTTTTCAGCTACCTACGAGCAGTACTTC
>13|many|TRBJ2-7|TRBV12-3/TRBV12-4|-
CASSSTGFYEQYF
TGTGCCAGCAGCTCGACAGGCTTCTACGAGCAGTACTTC
>16|few|TRBJ2-3|TRBV3-1|-
CASSHPKAGTQSTQYF
TGTGCCAGCAGCCACCCTAAGGCGGGGACCCAATCCACGCAGTATTTT
>16|few|TRBJ2-1|TRBV9|-
CASSLNTASSYNEQFF
TGTGCCAGCAGCCTAAACACAGCGAGCTCCTACAATGAGCAGTTCTTC
>16|-|TRBJ1-5|TRBV6-5|-
CASSYSRGGSNQPQHF
TGTGCCAGCAGTTACTCCCGGGGAGGTAGCAATCAGCCCCAGCATTTT
>15|-|TRBJ2-1|TRBV20-1|TRBD2
CSARSGGAKVNEQFF
TGCAGTGCTCGTAGCGGGGGGGCCAAGGTGAATGAGCAGTTCTTC
>15|few|TRBJ2-1|TRBV7-8|-
CASSSGTHSYNEQFF
TGTGCCAGCAGCTCCGGGACCCACTCCTACAATGAGCAGTTCTTC
>15|-|TRBJ2-7|TRBV4-1|-
CASSQGGIWESEQYF
TGCGCCAGCAGCCAAGGGGGGATCTGGGAGTCCGAGCAGTACTTC
>17|-|TRBJ2-5|TRBV4-2|-
CASSPNTRDFGSETQYF
TGTGCCAGCAGCCCCAACACCCGGGACTTCGGGTCAGAGACCCAGTACTTC
>18|-|TRBJ2-1|TRBV6-5|-
CASSYSSGTPVYNNEQFF
TGTGCCAGCAGTTACTCTTCCGGGACCCCTGTTTATAACAATGAGCAGTTCTTC
>14|-|TRBJ1-4|TRBV5-6|-
CARSPQFTNEKLFF
TGTGCCAGGAGCCCGCAGTTTACTAATGAAAAACTGTTTTTT
>12|few|TRBJ2-7|TRBV20-1|-
CSATTEGWEQYF
TGCAGTGCGACAACAGAAGGCTGGGAGCAGTACTTC
>16|few|TRBJ1-5|TRBV18|-
CASSPGRTLTNQPQHF
TGTGCCAGCTCACCAGGCAGGACCTTAACCAATCAGCCCCAGCATTTT
>15|-|TRBJ2-7|TRBV29-1|-
CSVEGYVGGTYEQYF
TGCAGCGTTGAAGGGTACGTTGGGGGAACCTACGAGCAGTACTTC
>13|few|TRBJ2-7|TRBV5-6|-
CASSPTGSHEQYF
TGTGCCAGCAGCCCAACTGGGTCCCACGAGCAGTACTTC
>15|-|TRBJ2-7|TRBV27|-
CASSLRANLAYEQYF
TGTGCCAGCAGTTTACGGGCGAATTTGGCCTACGAGCAGTACTTC
>15|once|TRBJ2-4|TRBV6-1|TRBD2
CASSELGTSGGIQYF
TGTGCCAGCAGTGAACTCGGGACTAGCGGGGGAATTCAGTACTTC
>13|many|TRBJ1-1|TRBV20-1|-
CSATPLPGHEAFF
TGCAGTGCTACACCTCTCCCGGGACATGAAGCTTTCTTT
>12|many|TRBJ2-3|TRBV29-1|TRBD1
CSVETGSGTQYF
TGCAGCGTGGAGACAGGGAGTGGTACGCAGTATTTT
>16|-|TRBJ2-3|TRBV27|-
CASSLLGVFSGDTQYF
TGTGCCAGCAGTTTACTAGGGGTATTCTCTGGGGATACGCAGTATTTT
>13|few|TRBJ2-2|TRBV24-1|-
CATHQGGSGELFF
TGTGCCACCCATCAGGGGGGCAGCGGGGAGCTGTTTTTT
>14|-|TRBJ2-3|TRBV3-1|-
CASSQDSRTDTQYF
TGTGCCAGCAGCCAGGACTCTCGCACAGATACGCAGTATTTT
>15|-|TRBJ2-1|TRBV12-3/TRBV12-4|TRBD2
CASRPSAGGLSEQFF
TGTGCCAGCAGGCCCTCGGCGGGAGGGCTATCTGAGCAGTTCTTC
>14|few|TRBJ2-3|TRBV4-3|-
CASSRGALTDTQYF
TGCGCCAGCAGCCGTGGTGCCCTCACAGATACGCAGTATTTT
>14|-|TRBJ2-2|TRBV7-9|-
CASSQRGTNGELFF
TGTGCCAGCAGCCAGAGGGGCACAAACGGGGAGCTGTTTTTT
>18|few|TRBJ2-6|TRBV28|TRBD1
CASSPAGQGQGGANVLTF
TGTGCCAGCAGTCCGGCAGGACAGGGGCAGGGAGGGGCCAACGTCCTGACTTTC
>18|few|TRBJ1-1|TRBV24-1|TRBD1
CATSDLLGTGAMNTEAFF
TGTGCCACCAGTGACCTACTCGGGACAGGGGCCATGAACACTGAAGCTTTCTTT
>14|few|TRBJ2-1|TRBV25-1|-
CASRPNREYNEQFF
TGTGCCAGCCGCCCAAACAGGGAATACAATGAGCAGTTCTTC
>13|-|TRBJ1-1|TRBV7-9|-
CASSPGGLGEAFF
TGTGCCAGCAGCCCCGGCGGGCTGGGAGAAGCTTTCTTT
>15|many|TRBJ2-1|TRBV5-6|TRBD2
CASRLLAGSYNEQFF
TGTGCCAGCAGATTACTAGCGGGGAGTTACAATGAGCAGTTCTTC